This is a list of T cell receptor beta chains from one sample in a study of CD8 T cells in ankylosing spondylitis. MiXCR, applied by TCRdb to the 5' RACE reads, yields one record per CDR3 protein. The sample lists about 300,000 distinct CDR3 sequences, less than 25% occurring once. The sample was blood, either unsorted or a sorted T cell fraction (not recorded which). The source is a female donor with ankylosing spondylitis or in good health (not recorded which). Both conserved end residues are part of each CDR3. A D gene is named only where the DNA matches it firmly. Some rows have no size entry. The others give once, few or many, or a class for an expanded clone.

d_call	v_call	clone_size	j_call	cdr3_aa	cdr3_nt
-	TRBV23-1	-	TRBJ1-1	CASSQFRGENQRWNTEAFF	TGCGCCAGCAGTCAGTTCCGTGGCGAGAATCAGAGGTGGAACACTGAAGCTTTCTTT
TRBD2	TRBV2	-	TRBJ2-4	CTCSLTRTSGRVGKNIQYF	TGTACCTGCAGTTTGACCCGGACTAGCGGGAGGGTCGGCAAAAACATTCAGTACTTC
TRBD1	TRBV24-1	-	TRBJ2-3	CATSDPTGTASTDTQYF	TGTGCCACCAGTGACCCTACCGGGACAGCCAGCACAGATACGCAGTATTTT
-	TRBV3-1	-	TRBJ1-1	CASSQDVRGEAFF	TGTGCCAGCAGCCAAGACGTGCGGGGTGAAGCTTTCTTT
TRBD1	TRBV5-1	few	TRBJ1-1	CASSLGTGNTEAFF	TGCGCCAGCAGCTTGGGGACAGGGAACACTGAAGCTTTCTTT
TRBD1	TRBV12-3/TRBV12-4	-	TRBJ2-1	CASSPSGQGALDNEQFF	TGTGCCAGCAGTCCCAGCGGACAGGGGGCACTCGATAATGAGCAGTTCTTC
-	TRBV20-1	few	TRBJ2-1	CSQPRGRATNEQFF	TGCAGTCAACCGAGGGGGAGGGCCACGAATGAGCAGTTCTTC
TRBD2	TRBV7-2	few	TRBJ2-3	CASSSNLISGDTQYF	TGTGCCAGCAGCTCCAACCTCATTAGCGGGGATACGCAGTATTTT
-	TRBV10-3	few	TRBJ2-5	CAISEGPSPETQYF	TGTGCCATCAGTGAGGGTCCGTCACCAGAGACCCAGTACTTC
TRBD2	TRBV20-1	-	TRBJ2-1	CSVLLAVSYNEQFF	TGCAGTGTTCTACTAGCGGTCTCCTACAATGAGCAGTTCTTC
TRBD1	TRBV19	-	TRBJ2-7	CASSRGQGRYEQYF	TGTGCCAGTAGTCGGGGACAGGGAAGGTACGAGCAGTACTTC
TRBD2	TRBV27	-	TRBJ2-7	CASTLHGAGPYYEQYF	TGTGCCAGCACCCTCCACGGAGCGGGACCATACTACGAGCAGTACTTC
-	TRBV5-8	few	TRBJ1-1	CATATWKEAFF	TGTGCCACAGCGACTTGGAAGGAAGCTTTCTTT
-	TRBV6-5	-	TRBJ1-1	CASSYSGGMNTEAFF	TGTGCCAGCAGTTACTCGGGGGGGATGAACACTGAAGCTTTCTTT
-	TRBV7-3	-	TRBJ2-3	CASSLSGVYTDTQYF	TGTGCCAGCAGCTTAAGCGGGGTCTACACAGATACGCAGTATTTT
TRBD2	TRBV6-5	few	TRBJ2-3	CASSRGTSGRADTQYF	TGTGCCAGCAGTAGGGGGACTAGCGGGAGGGCAGATACGCAGTATTTT
-	TRBV6-1	few	TRBJ2-7	CATTLGGSYEQYF	TGTGCCACGACCCTTGGGGGATCCTACGAGCAGTACTTC
-	TRBV7-9	-	TRBJ2-2	CASRPTGGPGTGELFF	TGTGCCAGCAGACCGACCGGAGGGCCTGGCACCGGGGAGCTGTTTTTT
TRBD2	TRBV20-1	few	TRBJ2-1	CSAPHSTSGSYNEQFF	TGCAGTGCTCCACACTCTACTAGCGGGAGCTACAATGAGCAGTTCTTC
TRBD2	TRBV20-1	-	TRBJ2-7	CSARLAGVDEQYF	TGCAGTGCTAGACTAGCGGGAGTTGACGAGCAGTACTTC
-	TRBV20-1	few	TRBJ2-1	CSAAPWGESYNEQFF	TGCAGTGCTGCCCCTTGGGGGGAATCATACAATGAGCAGTTCTTC
TRBD2	TRBV12-3/TRBV12-4	few	TRBJ2-7	CASSLGLASYEQYF	TGTGCCAGCAGCTTGGGACTAGCGTCCTACGAGCAGTACTTC
-	TRBV20-1	few	TRBJ2-3	CSATLGSPDTQYF	TGCAGTGCCACCCTCGGGAGCCCAGATACGCAGTATTTT
-	TRBV27	-	TRBJ2-7	CAIIPDYEQYF	TGTGCCATCATACCTGACTACGAGCAGTACTTC
TRBD2	TRBV11-2	few	TRBJ2-1	CASSLAELAGGRFF	TGTGCCAGCAGCTTAGCTGAACTAGCGGGAGGCAGGTTCTTC
-	TRBV7-2	-	TRBJ2-7	CASSAQRGSLSYEQYF	TGTGCCAGCAGCGCCCAGAGGGGGAGTCTTTCCTACGAGCAGTACTTC
-	TRBV6-5	few	TRBJ1-3	CASSYLRETGNTIYF	TGTGCCAGCAGTTACCTAAGGGAGACGGGAAACACCATATATTTT
TRBD2	TRBV20-1	-	TRBJ2-3	CSASALAGGHTDTQYF	TGCAGTGCTTCAGCACTAGCGGGAGGCCACACAGATACGCAGTATTTT
TRBD1	TRBV4-2	-	TRBJ2-2	CASSPRQGHTGELFF	TGTGCCAGCAGCCCGAGACAGGGGCACACCGGGGAGCTGTTTTTT
TRBD2	TRBV12-3/TRBV12-4	few	TRBJ2-3	CASSLRRGLAGGPTDTQYF	TGTGCCAGCAGTTTAAGGAGGGGGCTAGCGGGAGGGCCGACAGATACGCAGTATTTT
-	TRBV10-3	few	TRBJ1-1	CAISWDAVGTEAFF	TGTGCCATCAGCTGGGACGCGGTTGGCACTGAAGCTTTCTTT
-	TRBV12-3/TRBV12-4	-	TRBJ2-7	CASSLGSPGISEQYF	TGTGCCAGCAGTTTAGGGTCCCCCGGGATCAGCGAGCAGTACTTC
TRBD1	TRBV20-1	-	TRBJ2-1	CSAWDSRIPYNEQFF	TGCAGTGCTTGGGACAGCCGGATACCCTACAATGAGCAGTTCTTC
-	TRBV9	few	TRBJ1-3	CASSVAYGGNTIYF	TGTGCCAGCAGCGTAGCATATGGCGGAAACACCATATATTTT
TRBD2	TRBV4-3	-	TRBJ2-7	CASSQVMYHTSGKSEQYF	TGCGCCAGCAGCCAAGTCATGTACCATACTAGCGGTAAGAGCGAGCAGTACTTC
-	TRBV12-3/TRBV12-4	many	TRBJ2-7	CASSLAGVEQYF	TGTGCCAGCAGCCTGGCAGGGGTCGAGCAGTACTTC
-	TRBV20-1	many	TRBJ2-4	CSALPGAAKNIQYF	TGCAGTGCTCTACCGGGGGCTGCCAAAAACATTCAGTACTTC
-	TRBV6-1	-	TRBJ1-5	CASSLTGTSNELQHF	TGTGCCAGCAGTCTAACCGGGACATCAAACGAGCTCCAGCATTTT
-	TRBV7-9	few	TRBJ2-7	CASSLENNPYSYEQYF	TGTGCCAGCAGCTTGGAAAACAACCCCTACTCCTACGAGCAGTACTTC
TRBD2	TRBV6-2/TRBV6-3	-	TRBJ2-1	CASSHAGTSLNEQFF	TGTGCCAGCAGTCACGCCGGGACTAGCCTCAATGAGCAGTTCTTC
-	TRBV12-3/TRBV12-4	few	TRBJ2-5	CASSSPITGTQYF	TGTGCCAGCAGTTCTCCTATTACGGGGACCCAGTACTTC